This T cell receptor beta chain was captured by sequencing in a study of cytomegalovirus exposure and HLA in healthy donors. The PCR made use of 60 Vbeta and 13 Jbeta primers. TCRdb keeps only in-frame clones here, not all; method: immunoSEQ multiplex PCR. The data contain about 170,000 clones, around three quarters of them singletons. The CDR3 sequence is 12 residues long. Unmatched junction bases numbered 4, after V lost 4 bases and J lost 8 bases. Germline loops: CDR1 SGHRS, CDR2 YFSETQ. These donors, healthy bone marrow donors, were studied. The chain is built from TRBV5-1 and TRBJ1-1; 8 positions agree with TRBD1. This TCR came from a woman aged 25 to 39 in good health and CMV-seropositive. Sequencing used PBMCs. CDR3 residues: CASSQDREEAFF. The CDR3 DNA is TGCGCCAGCAGCCAGGACAGGGAGGAAGCTTTCTTT.